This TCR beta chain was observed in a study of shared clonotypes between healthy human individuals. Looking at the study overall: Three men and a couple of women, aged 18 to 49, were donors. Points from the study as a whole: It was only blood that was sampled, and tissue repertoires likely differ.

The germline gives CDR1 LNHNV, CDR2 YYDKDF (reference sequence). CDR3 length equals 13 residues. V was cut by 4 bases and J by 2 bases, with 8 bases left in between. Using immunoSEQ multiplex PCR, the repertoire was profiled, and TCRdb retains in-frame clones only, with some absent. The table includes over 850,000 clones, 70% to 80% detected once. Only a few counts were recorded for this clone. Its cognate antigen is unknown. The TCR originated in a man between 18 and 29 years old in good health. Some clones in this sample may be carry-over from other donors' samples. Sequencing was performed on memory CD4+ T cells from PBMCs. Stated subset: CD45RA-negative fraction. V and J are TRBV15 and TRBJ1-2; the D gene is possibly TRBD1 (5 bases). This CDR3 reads CATSITGNYGYTF. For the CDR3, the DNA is TGTGCCACCAGCATAACAGGAAACTATGGCTACACCTTC.